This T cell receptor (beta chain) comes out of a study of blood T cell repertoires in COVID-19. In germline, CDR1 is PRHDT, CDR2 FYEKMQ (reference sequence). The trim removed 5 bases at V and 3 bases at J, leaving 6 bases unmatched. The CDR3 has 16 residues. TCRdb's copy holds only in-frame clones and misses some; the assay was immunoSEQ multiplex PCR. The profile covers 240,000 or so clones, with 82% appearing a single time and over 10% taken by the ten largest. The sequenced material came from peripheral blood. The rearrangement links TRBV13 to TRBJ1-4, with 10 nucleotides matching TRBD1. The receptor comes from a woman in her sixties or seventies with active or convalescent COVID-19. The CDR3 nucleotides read TGTGCCAGCAGCCTACGACAGGGGGCTCCTAATGAAAAACTGTTTTTT. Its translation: CASSLRQGAPNEKLFF.